This T cell receptor beta chain was profiled in a study of blood T cell repertoires in COVID-19. For the study at large: Spain, Italy and the United States supplied samples that represented acute and convalescent COVID-19. Sources were T cells, B-cell-depleted T cells, or PBMCs; the material itself was cDNA or gDNA.

The CDR3 consists of 14 residues. The germline V gene has CDR1 SGHRS and CDR2 YFSETQ. Between the trimmed V and J ends, which lost 2 bases and 6 bases, there was a span of 12 bases. In the original workflow: By means of reference gene primer amplification, nucleated cell counts were estimated. TCRdb keeps only in-frame clones here, not all; method: immunoSEQ multiplex PCR. D and trimming were read from the DNA, whereas the V and J calls and clone size are those reported in that table. The table lists 30,000 to 40,000 clones, approximately 86% of them singletons. The clonotype was recovered from a woman of 80 years or more with active or convalescent COVID-19. V is TRBV5-1 and J is TRBJ2-1, with D perhaps matching TRBD1 (6 bases). The material sequenced was peripheral blood. As DNA, the CDR3 is TGCGCCAGCAGCTTACAGGGATGGGGCAATGAGCAGTTCTTC. Amino acids: CASSLQGWGNEQFF.